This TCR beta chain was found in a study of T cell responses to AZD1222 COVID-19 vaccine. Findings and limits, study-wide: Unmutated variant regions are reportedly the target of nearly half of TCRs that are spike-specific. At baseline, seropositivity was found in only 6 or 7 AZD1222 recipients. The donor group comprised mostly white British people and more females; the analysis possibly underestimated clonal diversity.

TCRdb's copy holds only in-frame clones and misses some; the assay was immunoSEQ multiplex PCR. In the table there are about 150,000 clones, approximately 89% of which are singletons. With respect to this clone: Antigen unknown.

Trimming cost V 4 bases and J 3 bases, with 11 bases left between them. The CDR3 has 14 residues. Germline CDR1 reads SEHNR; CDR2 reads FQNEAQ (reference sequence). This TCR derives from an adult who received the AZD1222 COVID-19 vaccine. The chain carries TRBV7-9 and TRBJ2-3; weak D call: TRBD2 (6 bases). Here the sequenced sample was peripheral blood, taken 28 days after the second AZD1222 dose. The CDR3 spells CASSSGTHTDTQYF. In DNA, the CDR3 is TGTGCCAGCAGCTCCGGGACTCATACAGATACGCAGTATTTT.